The TCR beta chain under discussion was sequenced for a study of cytomegalovirus exposure and HLA in healthy donors. The CDR3 is 13 amino acids. J was trimmed by 3 bases and V by 2 bases; bases with no gene match: 1. Germline V lookup: CDR1 SGHNT, CDR2 YYREEE (reference sequence). General study findings and limits: Later analysis identified several of the most significant clusters that appeared linked to common viral pathogens. Cytomegalovirus status was reportedly diagnosed by the classifier with high specificity and sensitivity.

A word on this clone: What it binds is unknown.

The PCR contained 60 Vbeta and 13 Jbeta primers. The table came from immunoSEQ multiplex PCR; TCRdb's copy has only in-frame clones and leaves some out. The specimen's table records roughly 140,000 clones. The chain carries TRBV5-4 and TRBJ2-5; 7 bases are a match to TRBD2. The sample was PBMCs. The sequence derives from a man aged 40-50 years in good health and CMV-seronegative. DNA of the CDR3: TGTGCCAGCAGCTTTGGGGGGGAAGAGACCCAGTACTTC. This codes for CASSFGGEETQYF.